Reported below is one TCR beta chain. Its specificity is not known. What was amplified from RNA transcripts were TCR beta CDR3 regions. First-round RT-PCR of the TCR CDR3 relied on the HTBI primer set. TCRdb reprocessed the multiplex PCR reads with MiXCR, giving one entry per CDR3 protein. This table holds roughly 500,000 distinct CDR3 sequences, 46% found once. This sample was taken from a study of T cells in Graves' hyperthyroidism and ophthalmopathy. V was cut by 3 bases and J by 4 bases, with 18 bases left in between. Germline V gives CDR1 DFQATT, CDR2 SNEGSKA (reference sequence). This CDR3 is 15 amino acids long. Points from the study as a whole: Expanded thyroid clonotypes (above 0.001) were mostly also found in blood. Prediction of ophthalmopathy progression came a median 6.5 months pre-onset. From stable hyperthyroidism, ophthalmopathy was separated by a 13 V-J model.

The rearrangement uses TRBV20-1 and TRBJ1-2; D is possibly TRBD1 (5 bases). The specimen was peripheral blood or thyroid tissue (not recorded which). The TCR comes from an adult woman with Graves' disease, either hyperthyroidism or ophthalmopathy (not recorded which). CDR3 DNA sequence: TGCAGTGCTAGTAGCGCAGGGTTAGGTTCCTATGGCTACACCTTC. Protein sequence: CSASSAGLGSYGYTF.